These 18 T cell receptor beta chains were sequenced from one sample in a study of T-cell memory formation after mild COVID-19. TCRdb re-called the 5' RACE reads through MiXCR, storing one row per CDR3 protein. The sample yields around 140,000 distinct CDR3 sequences, about a fifth seen once. Sequences were obtained from PBMCs or a T cell subset sorted from them (not recorded which). The receptors were sampled from an adult woman who had mild COVID-19 (a few samples of this study predate the infection). Cell type and time point are not known.

This chain joins TRBV7-9 and TRBJ1-1; D is uncertain. Germline-derived CDR1 and CDR2 are SEHNR and FQNEAQ (reference sequence). The CDR3 consists of 16 residues. The V end was cut by 6 bases, the J end by 3 bases, with 20 bases between. CDR3 protein: CASSSSRTGWDTEAFF. In DNA form, the CDR3 reads TGTGCCAGCAGTTCATCCCGAACGGGTTGGGACACTGAAGCTTTCTTT.

J is TRBJ2-7 and V is TRBV12-3 or TRBV12-4; D might be TRBD2 (6 bases). This CDR3 contains 13 residues. V shed 5 bases and J shed 3 bases, with 11 bases lying between them. CDR3 nucleotides: TGTGCCAGCAGTCCCGGGAGTGTCTACGAGCAGTACTTC. This gives the protein CASSPGSVYEQYF.

This clonotype was counted a few times. V usage is TRBV20-1 and J usage is TRBJ1-1; tentatively, D is TRBD1 (5 bases). V lost 1 base and J lost 5, with 14 bases in between. The CDR3 extends over 14 amino acids. Germline CDR1 reads DFQATT; CDR2 reads SNEGSKA (reference sequence). The CDR3 region is CSARAGPAGTEAFF. The CDR3 bases are TGCAGTGCTAGAGCGGGCCCGGCAGGGACTGAAGCTTTCTTT.

V is TRBV6-6 and J is TRBJ2-2, with D maybe TRBD1 (5 bases). This CDR3 contains 15 residues. Trimming removed 6 bases at V and 5 bases at J, with 16 bases between. Per germline, CDR1 MNHNY and CDR2 SVGAGI (reference sequence). The DNA for the CDR3 is TGTGCCAGCAGCAAAGACAGCCGCCGGACCGGGGAGCTGTTTTTT. This codes for CASSKDSRRTGELFF.

This rearrangement joins TRBV7-9 to TRBJ2-4, with 8 bases that match TRBD2. This CDR3 is 13 amino acids long. Unmatched junction bases numbered 7, after V lost 7 bases and J lost 8 bases. Germline V gene lookup returns CDR1 SEHNR and CDR2 FQNEAQ (reference sequence). In DNA form, the CDR3 reads TGTGCCAGCAAACGGGAGGGCGGATACATTCAGTACTTC. Translating it yields CASKREGGYIQYF.

Here the CDR3 reads CASSESLAGANTGELFF. The CDR3 DNA sequence: TGTGCCAGCAGTGAGTCCCTAGCGGGGGCGAACACCGGGGAGCTGTTTTTT. The rearrangement joins TRBV2 to TRBJ2-2; 10 bases map to TRBD2. The CDR3 consists of 17 residues. CDR1 SNHLY and CDR2 FYNNEI come from the germline V gene. V lost 3 bases to trimming and J lost 0 bases; unmatched junction nucleotides: 4.

The table lists this clonotype with a few counts. The chain links TRBV18 to TRBJ2-7; 9 bases match TRBD2. Germline loops: CDR1 KGHSH, CDR2 LQKENI. V shed 3 bases, J shed 0 bases, and the junction held 3 bases outside the gene matches. The CDR3 runs 15 residues. The CDR3 loop is CASSPGGRVSYEQYF. The CDR3 coding sequence is TGTGCCAGCTCACCCGGCGGGAGGGTCTCCTACGAGCAGTACTTC.

A single count supports this clonotype. The CDR3 coding sequence is TGTGCCAGCAGACCGGAGGGACTTCTCTCCTACAATGAGCAGTTCTTC. Translation gives CASRPEGLLSYNEQFF. This chain uses TRBV6-5 with TRBJ2-1, with TRBD2 as a possible D gene (6 bases). This CDR3 contains 16 residues. Per the germline V gene, CDR1 is MNHEY and CDR2 is SVGAGI. Trimming removed 6 bases at V and 0 bases at J, with 15 bases between.

The chain is built from TRBV9 and TRBJ2-2, with 8 positions matching TRBD2. Germline CDR1 SGDLS, CDR2 YYNGEE. After removal of 4 bases from V and 4 bases from J, the junction contained 9 bases not matched to a gene. The CDR3 runs 16 residues. The CDR3 DNA is TGTGCCAGCAGCAGAGGCGGGGGGAGCTCCACCGGGGAGCTGTTTTTT. Translating gives CASSRGGGSSTGELFF. Using reference TRBV9 and TRBJ2-2 for the parts outside the CDR3, the full variable domain is DSGVTQTPKHLITATGQRVTLRCSPRSGDLSVYWYQQSLDQGLQFLIQYYNGEERAKGNILERFSAQQFPDLHSELNLSSLELGDSALYFCASSRGGGSSTGELFFGEGSRLTVL.

The genes are TRBV6-5 and TRBJ1-1, with 7 positions matching TRBD1. The CDR3 is 14 residues long. The ends lost 1 base at V and 4 bases at J; junction bases unmatched: 3. Germline V gene sequence: CDR1 MNHEY, CDR2 SVGAGI. CDR3 in DNA: TGTGCCAGCAGTTACTATGGGACAGTCACTGAAGCTTTCTTT. Its translation: CASSYYGTVTEAFF.

The rearrangement links TRBV18 to TRBJ2-5; 8 nucleotides agree with TRBD1. Trimming removed 2 bases from V and 5 bases from J; junction bases left unmatched: 4. CDR3 length: 14 amino acids. Germline CDR1 reads KGHSH; CDR2 reads LQKENI. The CDR3 DNA reads as TGTGCCAGCTCACCATCTGGACAGGGCGAGACCCAGTACTTC. It is translated as CASSPSGQGETQYF.

The rearrangement links TRBV7-9 to TRBJ2-3; no clear D. The length of the CDR3 is 12 residues. The V and J ends lost 5 bases and 4 bases respectively, with 7 bases between them. Germline V CDR1 and CDR2: SEHNR, FQNEAQ (reference sequence). For the CDR3, the DNA is TGTGCCAGCAGCCAAGGCCCAGATACGCAGTATTTT. This gives the protein CASSQGPDTQYF.

This clonotype occurred a few times. V and J are TRBV12-3 or TRBV12-4 and TRBJ2-5; the D is unclear. This CDR3 comprises 12 residues. V gave up 7 bases and J gave up 5 bases, with 11 bases separating them. CDR3: CASTLRGETQYF. The CDR3 DNA sequence: TGTGCCAGCACATTGCGTGGGGAGACCCAGTACTTC.

The chain has TRBV6-5 and TRBJ2-2; D perhaps matches TRBD2 (6 bases). The CDR3 is made up of 15 amino acids. V gave up 5 bases and J gave up 6 bases, with 16 bases separating them. Germline loops: CDR1 MNHEY, CDR2 SVGAGI. The CDR3 DNA sequence: TGTGCCAGCAGTCGGAGGGGAGATATGCCCGGGGAGCTGTTTTTT. Translated: CASSRRGDMPGELFF.

In this sample, this clonotype turned up a few times. This chain connects TRBV12-3 or TRBV12-4 to TRBJ1-2, with 9 positions matching TRBD1. V shed 5 bases, J shed 3 bases, and the junction held 4 bases outside the gene matches. The length of the CDR3 is 14 residues. CDR3 nucleotides: TGTGCCAGCAGTACAGGGGGCGTGTACTATGGCTACACCTTC. Its translation: CASSTGGVYYGYTF.

The chain joins TRBV7-9 to TRBJ1-2, with TRBD1 identical over 8 bases. Trimming removed 1 base from V and 6 bases from J; junction bases left unmatched: 4. This CDR3 is 14 amino acids long. Germline V gives CDR1 SEHNR, CDR2 FQNEAQ (reference sequence). The CDR3: CASSLEGDRHGYTF. The CDR3 bases are TGTGCCAGCAGCTTAGAGGGGGACAGGCATGGCTACACCTTC.

The chain joins TRBV20-1 to TRBJ1-6, with 10 nucleotides matching TRBD1. The germline gives CDR1 DFQATT, CDR2 SNEGSKA (reference sequence). V was pared by 6 bases and J by 9 bases, with 8 bases of the junction left unmatched. The CDR3 covers 14 residues. CDR3 protein: CSATQGQGISPLHF. DNA for the CDR3: TGCAGTGCGACACAGGGACAGGGGATTTCACCCCTCCACTTT.

The genes are TRBV18 and TRBJ1-2; D not resolved. Germline lookup yields CDR1 KGHSH and CDR2 LQKENI. The germline V and J ends were trimmed by 0 bases and 8 bases, with 7 bases remaining between them. CDR3 length: 12 amino acids. In nucleotides, the CDR3 is TGTGCCAGCTCACCACCCGGAAGCGGCTACACCTTC. Translated, it gives CASSPPGSGYTF.